This T cell receptor beta chain is drawn from a study of blood T cell repertoires in COVID-19. Profiling relied on immunoSEQ multiplex PCR, and the TCRdb table lists in-frame clones only, not all of them. The table records some 290,000 clones, roughly 91% of them present only once. Between the trimmed V and J ends, which lost 1 base and 5 bases, there was a span of 17 bases. Per the germline V gene, CDR1 is KGHSH and CDR2 is LQKENI. This CDR3 spans 16 amino acids. Participants reported their clinical history, and cohort assignment relied on those reports. This chain uses TRBV18 with TRBJ2-5; tentatively, D is TRBD1 (5 bases). This sequence originates from a woman aged 40 to 50 with acute COVID-19. Sequencing used PBMCs or T cells enriched from blood (not recorded which). In DNA, the CDR3 is TGTGCCAGCTCACCACTGGGGCCAGAAGTATATGAGACCCAGTACTTC. As protein: CASSPLGPEVYETQYF.